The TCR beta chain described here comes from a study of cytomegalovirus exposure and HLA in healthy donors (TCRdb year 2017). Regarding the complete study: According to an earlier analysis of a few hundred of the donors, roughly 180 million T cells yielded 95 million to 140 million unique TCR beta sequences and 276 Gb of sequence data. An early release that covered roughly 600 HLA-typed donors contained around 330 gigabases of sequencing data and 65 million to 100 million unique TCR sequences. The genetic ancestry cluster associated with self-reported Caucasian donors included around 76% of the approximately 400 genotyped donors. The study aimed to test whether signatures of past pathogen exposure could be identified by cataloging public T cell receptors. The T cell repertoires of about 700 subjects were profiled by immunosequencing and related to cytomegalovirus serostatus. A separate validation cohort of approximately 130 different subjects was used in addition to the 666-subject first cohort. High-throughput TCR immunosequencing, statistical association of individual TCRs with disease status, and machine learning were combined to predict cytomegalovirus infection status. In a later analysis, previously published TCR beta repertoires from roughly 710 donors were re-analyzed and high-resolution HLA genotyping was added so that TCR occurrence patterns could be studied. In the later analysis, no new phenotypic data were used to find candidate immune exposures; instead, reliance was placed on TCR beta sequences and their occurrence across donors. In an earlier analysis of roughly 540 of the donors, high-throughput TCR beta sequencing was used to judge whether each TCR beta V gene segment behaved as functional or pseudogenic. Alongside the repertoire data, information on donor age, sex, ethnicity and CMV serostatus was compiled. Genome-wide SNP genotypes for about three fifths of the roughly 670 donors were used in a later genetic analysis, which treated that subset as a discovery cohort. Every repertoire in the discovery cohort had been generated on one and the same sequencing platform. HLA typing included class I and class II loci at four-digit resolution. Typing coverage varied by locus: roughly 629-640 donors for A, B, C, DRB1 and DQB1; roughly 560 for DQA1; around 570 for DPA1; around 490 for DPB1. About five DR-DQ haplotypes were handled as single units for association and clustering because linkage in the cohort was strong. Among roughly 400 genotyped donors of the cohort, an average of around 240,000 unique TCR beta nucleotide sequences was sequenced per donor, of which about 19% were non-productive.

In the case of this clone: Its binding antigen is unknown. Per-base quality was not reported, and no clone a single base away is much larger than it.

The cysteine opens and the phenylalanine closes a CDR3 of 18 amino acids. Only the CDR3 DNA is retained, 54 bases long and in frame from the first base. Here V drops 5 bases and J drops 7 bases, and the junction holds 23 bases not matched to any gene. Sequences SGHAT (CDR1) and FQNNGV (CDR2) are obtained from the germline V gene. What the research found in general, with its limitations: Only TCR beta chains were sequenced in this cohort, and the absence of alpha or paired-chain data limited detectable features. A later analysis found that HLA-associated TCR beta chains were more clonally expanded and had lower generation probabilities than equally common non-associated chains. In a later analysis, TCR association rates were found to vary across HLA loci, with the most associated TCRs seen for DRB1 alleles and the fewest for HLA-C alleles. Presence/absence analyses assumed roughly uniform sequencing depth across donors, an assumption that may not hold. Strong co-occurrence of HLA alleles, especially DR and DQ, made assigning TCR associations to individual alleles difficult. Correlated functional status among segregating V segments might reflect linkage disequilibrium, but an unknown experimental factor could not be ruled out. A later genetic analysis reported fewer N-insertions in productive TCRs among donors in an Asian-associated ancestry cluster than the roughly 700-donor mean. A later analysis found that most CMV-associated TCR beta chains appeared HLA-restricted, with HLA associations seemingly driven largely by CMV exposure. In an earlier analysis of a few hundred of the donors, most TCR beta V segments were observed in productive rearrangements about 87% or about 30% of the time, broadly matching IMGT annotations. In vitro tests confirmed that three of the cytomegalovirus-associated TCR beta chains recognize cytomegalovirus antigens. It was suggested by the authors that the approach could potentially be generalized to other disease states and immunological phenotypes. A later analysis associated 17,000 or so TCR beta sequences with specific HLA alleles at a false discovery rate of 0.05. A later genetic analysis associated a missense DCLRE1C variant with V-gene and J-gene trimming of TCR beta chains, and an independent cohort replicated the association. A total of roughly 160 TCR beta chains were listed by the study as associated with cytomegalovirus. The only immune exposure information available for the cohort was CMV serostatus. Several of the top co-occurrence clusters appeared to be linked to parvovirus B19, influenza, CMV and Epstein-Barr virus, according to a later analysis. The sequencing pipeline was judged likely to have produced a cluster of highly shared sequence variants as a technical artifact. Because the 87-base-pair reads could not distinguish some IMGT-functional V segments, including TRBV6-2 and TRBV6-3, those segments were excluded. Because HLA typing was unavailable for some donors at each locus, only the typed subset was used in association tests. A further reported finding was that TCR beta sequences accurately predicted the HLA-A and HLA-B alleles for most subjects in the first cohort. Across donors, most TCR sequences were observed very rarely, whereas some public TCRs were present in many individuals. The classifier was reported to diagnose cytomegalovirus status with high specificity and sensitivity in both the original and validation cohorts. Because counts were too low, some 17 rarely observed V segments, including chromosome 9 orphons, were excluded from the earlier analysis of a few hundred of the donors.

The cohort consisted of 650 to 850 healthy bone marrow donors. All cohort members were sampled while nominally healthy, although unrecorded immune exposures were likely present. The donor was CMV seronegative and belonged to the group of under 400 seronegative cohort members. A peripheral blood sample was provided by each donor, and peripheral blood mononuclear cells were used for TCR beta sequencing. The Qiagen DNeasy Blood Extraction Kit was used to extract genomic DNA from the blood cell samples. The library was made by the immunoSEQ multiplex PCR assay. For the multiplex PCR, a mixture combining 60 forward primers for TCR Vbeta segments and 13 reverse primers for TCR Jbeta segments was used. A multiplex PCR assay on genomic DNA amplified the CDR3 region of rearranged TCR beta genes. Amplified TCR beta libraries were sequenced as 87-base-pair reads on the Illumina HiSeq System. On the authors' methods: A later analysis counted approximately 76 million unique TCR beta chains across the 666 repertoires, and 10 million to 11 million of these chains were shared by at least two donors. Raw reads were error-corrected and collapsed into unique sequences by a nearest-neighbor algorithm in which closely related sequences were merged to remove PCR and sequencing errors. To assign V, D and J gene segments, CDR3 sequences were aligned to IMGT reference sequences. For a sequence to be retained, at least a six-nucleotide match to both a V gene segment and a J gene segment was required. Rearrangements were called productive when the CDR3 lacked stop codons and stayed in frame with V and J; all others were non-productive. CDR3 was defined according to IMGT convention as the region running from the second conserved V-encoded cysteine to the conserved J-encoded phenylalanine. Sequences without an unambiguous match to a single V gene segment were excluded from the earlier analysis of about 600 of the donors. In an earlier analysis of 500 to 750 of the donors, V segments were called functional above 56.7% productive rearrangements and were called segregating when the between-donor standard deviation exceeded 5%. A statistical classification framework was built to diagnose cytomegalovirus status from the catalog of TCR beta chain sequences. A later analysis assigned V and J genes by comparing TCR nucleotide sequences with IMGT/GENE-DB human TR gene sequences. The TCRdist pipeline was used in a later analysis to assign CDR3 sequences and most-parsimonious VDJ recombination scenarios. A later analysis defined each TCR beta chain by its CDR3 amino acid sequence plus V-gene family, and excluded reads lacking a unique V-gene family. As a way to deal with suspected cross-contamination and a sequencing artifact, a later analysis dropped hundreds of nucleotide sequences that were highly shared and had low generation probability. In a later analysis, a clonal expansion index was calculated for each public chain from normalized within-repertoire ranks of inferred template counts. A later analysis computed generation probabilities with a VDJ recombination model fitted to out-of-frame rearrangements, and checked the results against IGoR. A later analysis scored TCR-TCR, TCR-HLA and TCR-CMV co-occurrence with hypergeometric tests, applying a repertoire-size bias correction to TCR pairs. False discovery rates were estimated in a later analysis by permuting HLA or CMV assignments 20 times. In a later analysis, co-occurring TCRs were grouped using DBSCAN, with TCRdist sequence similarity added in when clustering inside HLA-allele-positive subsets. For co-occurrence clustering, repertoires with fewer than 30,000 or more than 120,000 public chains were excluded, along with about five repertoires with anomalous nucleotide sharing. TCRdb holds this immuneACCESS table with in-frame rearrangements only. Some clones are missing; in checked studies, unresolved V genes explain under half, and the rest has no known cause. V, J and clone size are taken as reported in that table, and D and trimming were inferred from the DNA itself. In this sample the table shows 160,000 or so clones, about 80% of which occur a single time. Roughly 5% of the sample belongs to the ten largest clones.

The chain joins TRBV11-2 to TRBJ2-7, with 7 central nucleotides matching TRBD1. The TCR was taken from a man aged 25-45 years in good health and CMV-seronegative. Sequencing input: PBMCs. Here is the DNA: TGTGCCAGCAGCGTGGGACAGCTTCCTAACGATCTCCCTCCAGAGCAGTACTTC. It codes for CASSVGQLPNDLPPEQYF.